This TCR beta chain derives from a study of control samples from healthy donors and cancer patients. CDR3 length equals 15 residues. Between the trimmed V and J ends, which lost 2 bases and 8 bases, there was a span of 18 bases. Germline loops: CDR1 WSHSY, CDR2 SAAADI. TCRdb keeps only in-frame clones here, not all; method: immunoSEQ multiplex PCR. The table records 55,000 to 90,000 clones, over 75% of them present only once. Sequencing was carried out using blood. This chain joins TRBV10-2 and TRBJ1-2, with D perhaps matching TRBD1 (5 bases). This clonotype was obtained from a man over 45 in good health. The CDR3 region has the DNA TGCGCCAGCAGTGAGAGTTTGGGGCAGGGAAGAGGCTACACCTTC. It specifies CASSESLGQGRGYTF.